A single sample is the source of the 23 T cell receptor beta chains below, sequenced in a study of T cell repertoires in cytomegalovirus infection. No cognate antigen is known for these TCRs. TCRdb re-called the reads through MiXCR, storing one row per CDR3 protein. The repertoire includes hundreds of thousands of distinct CDR3 sequences, around 32% of them detected once, and roughly 20% sits in the top ten. Sequences were derived from cultured PBMCs, sampled from culture after CMV antigen stimulation. The receptors were gathered from a human donor in good health (CMV status not recorded). Some clones in this sample may be carry-over from other donors' samples.

This chain uses TRBV7-2 with TRBJ1-6; 7 bases agree with TRBD1. Germline trimming cut 6 bases from V and 10 bases from J; bases unmatched to any gene: 6. CDR3 size: 13 residues. From germline, CDR1 is SGHTA and CDR2 FQGNSA. CDR3 DNA sequence: TGTGCCAGCAGGCCAGACAGGGACTCACCCCTCCACTTT. This translates into CASRPDRDSPLHF.

The chain carries TRBV7-2 and TRBJ2-2; D gene ambiguous. The germline CDR1 and CDR2 sequences are SGHTA and FQGNSA. Trimming took 2 bases from V and 7 from J, leaving 8 bases between them. The CDR3 has 13 residues. The CDR3 loop reads CASSLLADGELFF. As DNA, the CDR3 is TGTGCCAGCAGCTTACTGGCGGACGGGGAGCTGTTTTTT.

The chain couples TRBV6-8 to TRBJ2-3, with a weak D call TRBD2 (6 bases). V gave up 6 bases and J gave up 4 bases, with 11 bases separating them. CDR3 length: 13 residues. CDR1 and CDR2 from the germline V gene are MNHGY and SAAAGT. The CDR3 DNA is TGTGCCAGCAGACTGACGGGGGCAGATACGCAGTATTTT. Translation gives CASRLTGADTQYF.

The chain links TRBV10-1 to TRBJ2-1; 10 nucleotides align to TRBD2. This CDR3 has 14 amino acids. Germline CDR1 and CDR2: WNHNN and SYGVQD (reference sequence). V was clipped by 2 bases and J by 6 bases; unmatched bases: 1. The CDR3 sequence is CASSEASGSNEQFF. The CDR3 coding sequence is TGCGCCAGCAGTGAGGCTAGCGGGAGCAATGAGCAGTTCTTC.

The genes are TRBV6-4 and TRBJ2-3; D is unresolved. CDR3 length: 13 amino acids. The V gene lost 0 bases and the J gene lost 6 bases, with 7 bases spanning the gap. Germline V gene lookup returns CDR1 MRHNA and CDR2 SNTAGT. DNA for the CDR3: TGTGCCAGCAGTGACTCGAGTTTGGATACGCAGTATTTT. Translation gives CASSDSSLDTQYF.

The rearrangement links TRBV29-1 to TRBJ2-3, with TRBD2 identical over 9 bases. The CDR3 consists of 14 residues. The germline V gene encodes CDR1 SQVTM and CDR2 ANQGSEA. Germline trimming cut 7 bases from V and 0 bases from J; bases unmatched to any gene: 5. Here the CDR3 reads CSGRTSVSTDTQYF. The CDR3 nucleotides are TGCAGCGGAAGGACTAGCGTAAGCACAGATACGCAGTATTTT.

This clonotype was seen ten or more times. The chain uses TRBV7-8 and TRBJ1-5; D is possibly TRBD1 (6 bases). The CDR3 length is 15 residues. Deletions cut 5 bases from V and 7 bases from J, with 18 bases between. Looked up from germline, CDR1 is SGHVS and CDR2 is FQNEAQ. The CDR3 DNA follows: TGTGCCAGCAGCAGCCGGCGGGGGCCTTGGCAGCCCCAGCATTTT. The encoded protein is CASSSRRGPWQPQHF.

The rearrangement uses TRBV12-3 or TRBV12-4 and TRBJ1-3, with TRBD1 matching over 7 bases. The CDR3 has 15 residues. V trimming: 5 bases; J trimming: 6 bases; junction bases outside the gene matches: 10. Here the CDR3 reads CASSPRQGSVNTIYF. For the CDR3, the DNA is TGTGCCAGCAGTCCCCGACAGGGAAGCGTAAACACCATATATTTT.

The chain combines TRBV6-1 with TRBJ1-2; 7 positions match TRBD1. The length of the CDR3 is 14 residues. V gave up 5 bases and J gave up 0 bases; unmatched junction bases: 3. From germline, CDR1 is MNHNS and CDR2 SASEGT. The CDR3 DNA is TGTGCCAGCAGTACCGGGACAGCTAACTATGGCTACACCTTC. Translated, it gives CASSTGTANYGYTF.

This chain joins TRBV20-1 and TRBJ2-6; perhaps D is TRBD1 or TRBD2 (5 bases each). Germline loops: CDR1 DFQATT, CDR2 SNEGSKA (reference sequence). There are 14 residues in the CDR3. V was clipped by 8 bases and J by 1 base, with 12 bases between them. The CDR3 sequence: CSLRGRSGANVLTF. The CDR3 nucleotides read TGCAGTCTACGGGGCAGGTCTGGGGCCAACGTCCTGACTTTC.

This clonotype was counted ten times or more. The genes are TRBV7-2 and TRBJ1-2; D possibly corresponds to TRBD1 (6 bases). This CDR3 is 15 amino acids long. The ends were cut back, 5 bases at V and 3 bases at J, with 16 bases in the middle. Looked up from germline, CDR1 is SGHTA and CDR2 is FQGNSA. The CDR3 DNA is TGTGCCAGCAGCCGAAGCCTGGGGGGCGACTATGGCTACACCTTC. Protein: CASSRSLGGDYGYTF.

The V and J genes are TRBV12-3 or TRBV12-4 and TRBJ2-7; 8 bases are a match to TRBD1. This CDR3 is built from 15 residues. V gave up 6 bases and J gave up 0 bases; unmatched junction bases: 7. The CDR3 region has the DNA TGTGCCAGCAGAACCTGGACAGGGAGCTCCTACGAGCAGTACTTC. The encoded protein is CASRTWTGSSYEQYF.

The rearrangement joins TRBV5-6 to TRBJ2-4; D gene uncertain. Germline V gives CDR1 SGHDT, CDR2 YYEEEE. The CDR3 totals 15 residues. V lost 3 bases, J lost 6 bases, and 16 bases lay in between. The CDR3 protein is CASSSGSFFRNIQYF. CDR3 bases: TGTGCCAGCAGCTCTGGTAGTTTTTTTAGAAACATTCAGTACTTC.

This clonotype was observed a handful of times. J is TRBJ1-1 and V is TRBV7-9, with 7 bases identical to TRBD1. This CDR3 comprises 13 residues. J was trimmed by 7 bases and V by 5 bases; bases with no gene match: 7. Germline values: CDR1 SEHNR, CDR2 FQNEAQ (reference sequence). The CDR3 here is CASSARAGGEAFF. CDR3 coding DNA: TGTGCCAGCAGCGCGCGCGCAGGGGGTGAAGCTTTCTTT.

This clonotype was counted between two and nine times. The chain employs TRBV7-8 and TRBJ1-1; TRBD1 is a possible D gene (5 bases). Per germline, CDR1 SGHVS and CDR2 FQNEAQ. The CDR3 loop spans 15 amino acids. The V end was cut by 6 bases, the J end by 10 bases, with 24 bases between. The CDR3 DNA sequence: TGTGCCAGCAGGGGGACCCTCGGGGTGGTGGGCGCAGCTTTCTTT. It specifies CASRGTLGVVGAAFF.

This clonotype was seen more than once but under ten times. This chain links TRBV11-2 with TRBJ2-7; 7 positions match TRBD2. The CDR3 has 16 amino acids. Germline lookup yields CDR1 SGHAT and CDR2 FQNNGV. The V gene end was trimmed by 3 bases and the J gene end by 0 bases; junction bases not matched to a gene: 8. CDR3 sequence: CASSFSWEGLSYEQYF. Here the CDR3 DNA reads TGTGCCAGCAGCTTTTCGTGGGAGGGCCTCTCCTACGAGCAGTACTTC.

The rearrangement joins TRBV6-2 or TRBV6-3 to TRBJ2-1; the D gene is possibly TRBD2 (6 bases). The CDR3 loop spans 18 amino acids. Trimming removed 0 bases at V and 3 bases at J, with 18 bases between. Looked up from germline, CDR1 is MNHEY and CDR2 is SVGEGT. As DNA, the CDR3 is TGTGCCAGCAGTTACTCAGTAAGTGGCGGGAAAGACTACAATGAGCAGTTCTTC. Protein sequence: CASSYSVSGGKDYNEQFF.

This clonotype was detected only a few times. The genes are TRBV19 and TRBJ2-7; TRBD1 aligns across 7 bases. Per the germline V gene, CDR1 is LNHDA and CDR2 is SQIVND (reference sequence). Trimming at V came to 3 bases and at J to 2 bases, leaving 1 base not matched to a gene. The CDR3 sequence is 13 residues long. CDR3 residues: CASSIGTAYEQYF. The CDR3 region has the DNA TGTGCCAGTAGTATCGGGACAGCCTACGAGCAGTACTTC.

This clonotype was picked up a small number of times. CDR3: CASRFQGSYNEQFF. CDR3 nucleotide sequence: TGTGCCAGCAGATTTCAGGGGTCCTACAATGAGCAGTTCTTC. The rearrangement joins TRBV11-3 to TRBJ2-1, with D perhaps matching TRBD1 (6 bases). Trimming left V 6 bases short and J 1 base short, with 10 bases between. CDR3 length: 14 residues. Germline lookup yields CDR1 SGHNT and CDR2 YENEEA.

The table lists this clonotype with a few counts. J is TRBJ2-7 and V is TRBV7-7, with 12 bases that match TRBD1. CDR3 length: 16 residues. Unmatched junction bases numbered 5, after V lost 5 bases and J lost 0 bases. The germline V gene has CDR1 SSHAT and CDR2 FNYEAQ (reference sequence). Here the CDR3 reads CASSPGTGGGSYEQYF. The CDR3 DNA reads TGTGCCAGCAGCCCCGGGACAGGGGGCGGCTCCTACGAGCAGTACTTC.

V is TRBV5-6 and J is TRBJ2-3; 9 bases map to TRBD2. V trimming: 1 base; J trimming: 0 bases; junction bases outside the gene matches: 6. CDR1 is SGHDT and CDR2 is YYEEEE in the germline V gene. The CDR3 extends over 17 amino acids. Here the CDR3 reads CASSLPSGAVSTDTQYF. The CDR3 region has the DNA TGTGCCAGCAGCTTGCCTAGCGGGGCGGTTAGCACAGATACGCAGTATTTT. The variable domain in full, completed from reference TRBV5-6 and TRBJ2-3, reads DAGVTQSPTHLIKTRGQQVTLRCSPKSGHDTVSWYQQALGQGPQFIFQYYEEEERQRGNFPDRFSGHQFPNYSSELNVNALLLGDSALYLCASSLPSGAVSTDTQYFGPGTRLTVL.

The V call is TRBV6-2 or TRBV6-3, the J call TRBJ2-7; D is possibly TRBD2 (5 bases). From germline, CDR1 is MNHEY and CDR2 SVGEGT. V lost 7 bases and J 4 bases, leaving 20 bases between the germline ends. The CDR3 consists of 15 residues. CDR3 in amino acids: CASKLDSEPDYEQYF. The CDR3 DNA reads as TGTGCCAGCAAGTTGGACTCAGAACCCGATTACGAGCAGTACTTC.

This clonotype has only a few counts. The V call is TRBV2, the J call TRBJ1-5, with 7 bases fitting TRBD1. With V trimmed by 10 bases and J by 2 bases, 8 bases remained unmatched. This CDR3 comprises 14 residues. CDR1 is SNHLY and CDR2 is FYNNEI in the germline V gene. The DNA of the CDR3 is TGTGCCACGAAACAGGGGATTGGCAATCAGCCCCAGCATTTT. This codes for CATKQGIGNQPQHF.